Below, 26 T cell receptor beta chains from the same sample are listed, as sequenced in a study of shared clonotypes between healthy human individuals (dated by TCRdb to the early 2020s). Library method: the immunoSEQ multiplex PCR assay. Held by TCRdb, this immuneACCESS table contains in-frame sequences only and omits some clones. Under half of the omission traces to an unresolved V gene where checked; the cause of the rest is unknown. Here the sample has approximately 440,000 clones; roughly three quarters occur a single time. The top ten constitute around 12% of the sample. The specimen was PBMCs. The source is a woman in her forties in good health. Some clones in this sample may be carry-over from other donors' samples.

For the CDR3, the DNA is TGTGCCAGCAGCTTAGATCCGGCTTCCTATGGCTACACCTTC. This translates into CASSLDPASYGYTF. The rearrangement uses TRBV7-6 and TRBJ1-2, with D uncertain. This CDR3 has 14 residues. CDR1 is SGHVS, CDR2 FNYEAQ, per germline. The V end lost 1 base, the J end lost 4 bases, and 10 bases lay between the germline ends.

The gene calls are TRBV5-6 and TRBJ2-3; 7 nucleotides agree with TRBD1. The CDR3 covers 16 residues. V lost 0 bases to trimming and J lost 2 bases; unmatched junction nucleotides: 6. Per germline, CDR1 SGHDT and CDR2 YYEEEE. DNA of the CDR3: TGTGCCAGCAGCTTGGAGCTGGACAGGTACACAGATACGCAGTATTTT. It translates to CASSLELDRYTDTQYF.

The V call is TRBV7-9, the J call TRBJ2-3; D is uncertain. The V gene's germline CDR1 is SEHNR and CDR2 FQNEAQ (reference sequence). The CDR3 loop spans 14 amino acids. Trimming pared 5 bases from V and 1 base from J, leaving 10 bases between. The CDR3 reads CASSRVERTDTQYF. CDR3 coding DNA: TGTGCCAGCAGCCGAGTCGAACGCACAGATACGCAGTATTTT.

To note about this clone: With a far larger clone one base away, a read error is the likely cause. Other DNA sequences in this specimen translate into the identical CDR3. The chain has TRBV2 and TRBJ2-3; D remains ambiguous. V dropped 6 bases and J dropped 8 bases, with 12 bases sitting between them. Germline lookup yields CDR1 SNHLY and CDR2 FYNNEI. This CDR3 spans 12 amino acids. The CDR3 DNA reads TGTGCCAGCAGCCGCTTGCTCGGTACGCAGTATTTT. Amino acid sequence: CASSRLLGTQYF.

This clone was counted once. The gene calls are TRBV6-1 and TRBJ2-5; unclear D gene. This CDR3 comprises 13 residues. V was cut by 2 bases and J by 4 bases, with 8 bases left in between. The germline V gene encodes CDR1 MNHNS and CDR2 SASEGT. CDR3 bases: TGTGCCAGCAGTGAATCCCTGACAGAGACCCAGTACTTC. It yields the protein CASSESLTETQYF.

The chain links TRBV20-1 to TRBJ1-2; 9 bases agree with TRBD1. Germline loops: CDR1 DFQATT, CDR2 SNEGSKA (reference sequence). J lost 8 bases, V lost 6 bases, and 4 bases had no gene match. There are 11 residues in the CDR3. This chain's CDR3 is CSARDRAGYTF. The DNA for the CDR3 is TGCAGTGCAAGGGACAGGGCCGGCTACACCTTC.

V usage is TRBV27 and J usage is TRBJ2-1; no clear D. The CDR3 length is 14 residues. Trimming shortened V by 4 bases and J by 0 bases, and 7 bases separated the two germline ends. Germline loops: CDR1 MNHEY, CDR2 SMNVEV (reference sequence). The CDR3 region is CASSSLNSYNEQFF. As DNA, the CDR3 is TGTGCCAGCAGTTCACTCAACTCCTACAATGAGCAGTTCTTC.

This rearrangement joins TRBV2 to TRBJ1-2; D possibly corresponds to TRBD1 (6 bases). Germline-derived CDR1 and CDR2 are SNHLY and FYNNEI. V lost 6 bases and J 3 bases, leaving 17 bases between the germline ends. This CDR3 has 15 residues. The CDR3 DNA follows: TGTGCCAGCAGAAGACCACAGGGTGGAGACTATGGCTACACCTTC. Translating gives CASRRPQGGDYGYTF.

The gene calls are TRBV7-7 and TRBJ2-3; D is unclear. V was trimmed by 5 bases and J by 0 bases, leaving 9 bases between them. CDR3 size: 14 residues. Germline-derived CDR1 and CDR2 are SSHAT and FNYEAQ (reference sequence). The CDR3 here is CASSRGPSTDTQYF. The CDR3 bases are TGTGCCAGCAGCCGCGGACCAAGCACAGATACGCAGTATTTT.

This clone showed up just once. The chain has TRBV6-1 and TRBJ2-2; no clear D gene. This CDR3 spans 15 amino acids. In germline, CDR1 is MNHNS, CDR2 SASEGT. The V end was cut by 7 bases, the J end by 2 bases, with 14 bases between. The CDR3 loop is CASTTAQTNTGELFF. The CDR3 coding sequence is TGTGCCAGCACCACCGCACAGACCAACACCGGGGAGCTGTTTTTT.

The gene calls are TRBV4-2 and TRBJ2-2; 8 bases map to TRBD2. The CDR3 totals 14 residues. V shed 4 bases, J shed 6 bases, and the junction held 4 bases outside the gene matches. Germline loops: CDR1 LGHNA, CDR2 YNFKEQ. In DNA form, the CDR3 reads TGTGCCAGCAGCCCAGGACTAGCATCCGGGGAGCTGTTTTTT. It is translated as CASSPGLASGELFF.

The CDR3, as DNA: TGCAGCGTTGAACCGGACACGTCCTCTGGAAACACCATATATTTT. It codes for CSVEPDTSSGNTIYF. The rearrangement joins TRBV29-1 to TRBJ1-3, with D perhaps TRBD1 (5 bases). The CDR3 loop spans 15 amino acids. V lost 2 bases to trimming and J lost 0 bases, with 11 bases between them. CDR1 and CDR2 (germline): SQVTM, ANQGSEA.

In this sample, this clone turned up a few times. The rearrangement uses TRBV4-1 and TRBJ1-1, with D possibly being TRBD1 (6 bases). Germline V gene data show CDR1 as MGHRA and CDR2 as YSYEKL. There are 16 residues in the CDR3. The V end was cut by 1 base, the J end by 1 base, with 13 bases between. The CDR3 sequence is CASSQGEIRGNTEAFF. The CDR3 nucleotides read TGCGCCAGCAGCCAAGGGGAGATCAGGGGGAACACTGAAGCTTTCTTT.

The gene calls are TRBV2 and TRBJ2-2; 12 bases line up with TRBD2. V lost 7 bases to trimming and J lost 4 bases; unmatched junction nucleotides: 10. There are 17 residues in the CDR3. Germline lookup yields CDR1 SNHLY and CDR2 FYNNEI. The CDR3 DNA sequence: TGTGCCAGCAAATACCTAGCGGGAGGGCCGGGCACCGGGGAGCTGTTTTTT. Its translation: CASKYLAGGPGTGELFF.

The genes are TRBV7-8 and TRBJ2-3; perhaps TRBD1 as D (6 bases). The CDR3 runs 14 residues. Germline V gene sequence: CDR1 SGHVS, CDR2 FQNEAQ. The V gene lost 5 bases and the J gene lost 0 bases, with 9 bases spanning the gap. The CDR3 DNA sequence: TGTGCCAGCAGCCGAACAGGGAGCACAGATACGCAGTATTTT. This translates into CASSRTGSTDTQYF.

CDR3 residues: CASSLNRGDNEQFF. Written as DNA, the CDR3 is TGTGCCAGCAGCTTAAATAGGGGGGATAATGAGCAGTTCTTC. This chain connects TRBV7-9 to TRBJ2-1; D may correspond to TRBD1 or TRBD2 (6 bases each). Germline CDR1 reads SEHNR; CDR2 reads FQNEAQ (reference sequence). V was trimmed by 2 bases and J by 7 bases, leaving 12 bases between them. CDR3 length: 14 residues.

This rearrangement joins TRBV14 to TRBJ2-5; the D gene is possibly TRBD1 (6 bases). There are 16 residues in the CDR3. Germline assignment: CDR1 SGHDN and CDR2 FVKESK. The V end was cut by 0 bases, the J end by 2 bases, with 13 bases between. In nucleotides, the CDR3 is TGTGCCAGCAGCCAAGAAGACAGGAAGTATCAAGAGACCCAGTACTTC. Residues: CASSQEDRKYQETQYF. Combining the CDR3 with reference TRBV14 and TRBJ2-5 gives the whole variable domain EAGVTQFPSHSVIEKGQTVTLRCDPISGHDNLYWYRRVMGKEIKFLLHFVKESKQDESGMPNNRFLAERTGGTYSTLKVQPAELEDSGVYFCASSQEDRKYQETQYFGPGTRLLVL.

The chain joins TRBV28 to TRBJ1-4; D is unclear. Germline loops: CDR1 MDHEN, CDR2 SYDVKM. V lost 6 bases and J 0 bases, leaving 8 bases between the germline ends. The CDR3 is 14 amino acids. CDR3 sequence: CASRDSATNEKLFF. CDR3 in DNA: TGTGCCAGCAGGGATTCTGCAACTAATGAAAAACTGTTTTTT.

This rearrangement joins TRBV7-2 to TRBJ2-5, with D perhaps matching TRBD1 (6 bases). Germline CDR1 reads SGHTA; CDR2 reads FQGNSA. CDR3 length: 14 amino acids. Trimming took 5 bases from V and 7 from J, leaving 17 bases between them. As DNA, the CDR3 is TGTGCCAGCAGCCAGGACAGTACCCAGGGGACCCAGTACTTC. This sequence encodes CASSQDSTQGTQYF.

For this clone: This may be a read error: a much more frequent sequence differs by one nucleotide. V gene TRBV30 combines with J gene TRBJ1-2; no clear D gene. Between the trimmed V and J ends, which lost 2 bases and 4 bases, there was a span of 5 bases. The CDR3 is 11 amino acids. Germline CDR1 GTSNPN, CDR2 SVGIG (reference sequence). The CDR3 loop reads CAWSLAYGYTF. CDR3 nucleotides: TGTGCCTGGAGTCTAGCCTATGGCTACACCTTC.

V usage is TRBV4-3 and J usage is TRBJ2-2, with D perhaps matching TRBD1 or TRBD2 (5 bases each). V gave up 3 bases and J gave up 0 bases, with 11 bases separating them. Germline loops: CDR1 LGHNA, CDR2 YSLEER. CDR3 length equals 16 residues. CDR3 protein: CASSQGRFSNTGELFF. The CDR3 DNA follows: TGCGCCAGCAGCCAGGGACGATTTTCGAACACCGGGGAGCTGTTTTTT.

The chain couples TRBV5-6 to TRBJ1-2; D is uncertain. This CDR3 is built from 17 residues. CDR1 SGHDT and CDR2 YYEEEE come from the germline V gene. V shed 2 bases and J shed 8 bases, with 25 bases lying between them. CDR3 nucleotide sequence: TGTGCCAGCAGCTTTGAAAGGTTCGGGCTCCTACAGAAGGGCTACACCTTC. The encoded protein is CASSFERFGLLQKGYTF.

This chain connects TRBV9 to TRBJ2-2; weak D call: TRBD1 (6 bases). The CDR3 runs to 16 residues. Germline V gives CDR1 SGDLS, CDR2 YYNGEE. Between the trimmed V and J ends, which lost 5 bases and 3 bases, there was a span of 17 bases. In DNA form, the CDR3 reads TGTGCCAGCAGGGACCACGCAGGGGCGGACACCGGGGAGCTGTTTTTT. It encodes CASRDHAGADTGELFF.

This clone has just one count. The rearrangement joins TRBV7-9 to TRBJ1-3; no reliable D call. The germline CDR1 and CDR2 sequences are SEHNR and FQNEAQ (reference sequence). The CDR3 is 17 amino acids. Trimming took 7 bases from V and 4 from J, leaving 23 bases between them. CDR3 residues: CASTTAGIPLPGNTIYF. The CDR3, as DNA: TGTGCCAGCACCACCGCGGGTATCCCCTTGCCCGGAAACACCATATATTTT. The whole variable domain, filled in from reference TRBV7-9 and TRBJ1-3, reads DTGVSQNPRHKITKRGQNVTFRCDPISEHNRLYWYRQTLGQGPEFLTYFQNEAQLEKSRLLSDRFSAERPKGSFSTLEIQRTEQGDSAMYLCASTTAGIPLPGNTIYFGEGSWLTVV.

This clone was seen a handful of times. This may be a read error, as it is one base from a much larger clone. No conserved phenylalanine or tryptophan is present at the end of the CDR3, so a read error is the likely explanation. V usage is TRBV28 and J usage is TRBJ2-7, with D hard to call. There are 12 residues in the CDR3. Germline V gene data show CDR1 as MDHEN and CDR2 as SYDVKM. V was pared by 4 bases and J by 3 bases, with 7 bases between. DNA of the CDR3: TGTGCCAGCAGTTCGGTGTACTACGAGCAGTACTCC. Its protein product is CASSSVYYEQYS.

This rearrangement joins TRBV2 to TRBJ2-1, with 7 bases lining up with TRBD2. V trimming: 8 bases; J trimming: 8 bases; junction bases outside the gene matches: 9. The CDR3 is 13 amino acids. Germline V gene sequence: CDR1 SNHLY, CDR2 FYNNEI. The CDR3: CASGGSHGDEQFF. The CDR3 DNA follows: TGTGCCAGCGGCGGGAGCCACGGGGATGAGCAGTTCTTC.